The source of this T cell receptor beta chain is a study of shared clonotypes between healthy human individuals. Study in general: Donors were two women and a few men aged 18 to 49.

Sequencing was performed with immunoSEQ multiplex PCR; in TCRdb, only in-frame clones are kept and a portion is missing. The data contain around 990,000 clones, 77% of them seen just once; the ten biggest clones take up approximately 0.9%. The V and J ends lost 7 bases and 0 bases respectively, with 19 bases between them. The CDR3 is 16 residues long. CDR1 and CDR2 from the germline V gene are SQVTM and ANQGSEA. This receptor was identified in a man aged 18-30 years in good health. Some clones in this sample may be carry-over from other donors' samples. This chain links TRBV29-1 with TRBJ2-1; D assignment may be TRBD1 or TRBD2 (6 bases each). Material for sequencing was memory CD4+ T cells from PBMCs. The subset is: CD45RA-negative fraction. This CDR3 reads CSGKPWGASSYNEQFF. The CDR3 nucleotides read TGCAGCGGCAAACCATGGGGGGCTAGCTCCTACAATGAGCAGTTCTTC.